This paragraph reports one T cell receptor beta chain. The germline gene is not matched at one end of the junction; a read error may be the cause. The CDR3 consists of 11 residues. CDR1 SGDLS and CDR2 YYNGEE come from the germline V gene. The data belong to a study of cytomegalovirus exposure and HLA in healthy donors. Only in-frame clones appear in the TCRdb table, and some are missing; sequencing was by immunoSEQ multiplex PCR. Of over 150,000 clones in the sample, around 90% were seen once. The chain recombines TRBV9 with TRBJ1-3; 7 bases are shared with TRBD1. The specimen sequenced was PBMCs. The source is a woman aged 18-35 years in good health and CMV-seropositive. In nucleotides, the CDR3 is TGTGCCAGCAGCGCCTTCGACAGGGTGACTTTT. This sequence encodes CASSAFDRVTF.